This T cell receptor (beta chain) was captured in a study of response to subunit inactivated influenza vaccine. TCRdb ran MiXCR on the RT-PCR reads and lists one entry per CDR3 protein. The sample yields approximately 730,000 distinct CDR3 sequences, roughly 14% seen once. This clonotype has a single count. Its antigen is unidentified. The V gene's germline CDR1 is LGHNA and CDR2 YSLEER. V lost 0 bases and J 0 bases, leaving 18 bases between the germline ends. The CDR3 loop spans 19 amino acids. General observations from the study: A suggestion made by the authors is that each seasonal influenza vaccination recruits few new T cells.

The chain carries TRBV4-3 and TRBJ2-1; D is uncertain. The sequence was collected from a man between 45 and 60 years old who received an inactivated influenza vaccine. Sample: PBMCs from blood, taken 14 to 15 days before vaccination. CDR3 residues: CASSQDLTVLQSSYNEQFF. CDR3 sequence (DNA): TGCGCCAGCAGCCAAGATCTTACGGTACTCCAAAGCTCCTACAATGAGCAGTTCTTC.